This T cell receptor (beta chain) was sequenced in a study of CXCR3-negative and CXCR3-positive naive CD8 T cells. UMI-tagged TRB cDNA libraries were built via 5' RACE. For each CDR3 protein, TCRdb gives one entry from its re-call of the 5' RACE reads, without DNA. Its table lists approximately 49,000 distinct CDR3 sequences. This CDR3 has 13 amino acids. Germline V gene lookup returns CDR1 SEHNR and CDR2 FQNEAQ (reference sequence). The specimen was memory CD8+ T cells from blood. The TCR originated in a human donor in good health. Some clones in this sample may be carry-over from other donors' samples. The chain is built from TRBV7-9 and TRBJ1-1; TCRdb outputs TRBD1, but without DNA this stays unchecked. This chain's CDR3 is CASRSDSSTEAFF.